The T cell receptor (beta chain) under discussion was sequenced for a study of T cells and Merkel cell carcinoma outcomes. CDR1 and CDR2 (germline): LNHDA, SQIVND (reference sequence). Trimming cost V 2 bases and J 6 bases, with 8 bases left between them. The CDR3 sequence is 13 residues long. TCRdb's table, derived via immunoSEQ multiplex PCR, lists solely in-frame clones and lacks some. Of just over 15,000 clones listed, around 87% were seen once; the top ten hold 7.9%. Material: tumor tissue from Merkel cell carcinoma. The sequence was collected from a human donor with Merkel cell carcinoma. V and J are TRBV19 and TRBJ1-5, with D perhaps matching TRBD1 (5 bases). As DNA, the CDR3 is TGTGCCAGTAGTATACAGGGATCTCAGCCCCAGCATTTT. Its translation: CASSIQGSQPQHF. Supplemented by reference TRBV19 and TRBJ1-5, the full variable domain reads DGGITQSPKYLFRKEGQNVTLSCEQNLNHDAMYWYRQDPGQGLRLIYYSQIVNDFQKGDIAEGYSVSREKKESFPLTVTSAQKNPTAFYLCASSIQGSQPQHFGDGTRLSIL.